One and the same sample provided the 24 T cell receptor beta chains below, sequenced in a study of response to subunit inactivated influenza vaccine. TCRdb recomputed calls from the RT-PCR reads with MiXCR, one row per CDR3 protein. The sample has around 470,000 distinct CDR3 sequences; less than 7.5% are singletons. The input for sequencing was PBMCs from blood, taken less than 30 months after vaccination. These receptors all come from a man aged 50 to 75 who received an inactivated influenza vaccine.

J is TRBJ2-7 and V is TRBV6-2 or TRBV6-3; 12 nucleotides align to TRBD1. Trimming removed 4 bases from V and 4 bases from J; junction bases left unmatched: 5. The CDR3 covers 15 residues. Germline CDR1 and CDR2: MNHEY and SVGEGT. CDR3 residues: CASSSRDRGRYEQYF. CDR3 bases: TGTGCCAGCAGTTCCCGGGACAGGGGGCGATACGAGCAGTACTTC.

The sample holds a few counts of this clonotype. The chain joins TRBV5-6 to TRBJ2-5; TRBD2 matches 7 bases. CDR3 length equals 15 residues. Unmatched junction bases numbered 9, after V lost 4 bases and J lost 3 bases. Germline V lookup: CDR1 SGHDT, CDR2 YYEEEE. CDR3: CASSPSPGGEETQYF. The CDR3 nucleotides read TGTGCCAGCAGCCCATCCCCGGGGGGAGAAGAGACCCAGTACTTC.

The chain carries TRBV6-1 and TRBJ2-3; 9 bases fit TRBD1. V lost 10 bases, J lost 5 bases, and 7 bases stayed unmatched. Germline assignment: CDR1 MNHNS and CDR2 SASEGT. This CDR3 comprises 13 residues. The CDR3 DNA is TGTGCCACCTCGGGACAGGGTGGAGATACGCAGTATTTT. Residues: CATSGQGGDTQYF.

This chain connects TRBV20-1 to TRBJ1-4; D not certain. The length of the CDR3 is 15 residues. Germline V gene sequence: CDR1 DFQATT, CDR2 SNEGSKA (reference sequence). The V end was cut by 0 bases, the J end by 7 bases, with 15 bases between. The CDR3, as DNA: TGCAGTGCTAGAGATCAAAGAGTTCCGGGTGAAAAACTGTTTTTT. It is translated as CSARDQRVPGEKLFF.

This clonotype has just a few counts. The chain couples TRBV4-2 to TRBJ1-2, with D perhaps TRBD1 (6 bases). Germline-derived CDR1 and CDR2 are LGHNA and YNFKEQ. This CDR3 is 15 amino acids long. Trimming shortened V by 4 bases and J by 3 bases, and 15 bases separated the two germline ends. The CDR3 region is CASSPEGGQYYGYTF. The CDR3 nucleotides read TGTGCCAGCAGCCCCGAGGGGGGGCAATACTATGGCTACACCTTC.

There are a few counts of this clonotype. The chain uses TRBV10-3 and TRBJ2-1, with 10 positions matching TRBD2. V shed 4 bases and J 4 bases; nucleotides not matched to a gene: 7. The germline CDR1 and CDR2 sequences are ENHRY and SYGVKD. The CDR3 is made up of 16 amino acids. The CDR3 here is CAISASLAGAYNEQFF. For the CDR3, the DNA is TGTGCCATCAGTGCGTCCCTAGCGGGAGCGTACAATGAGCAGTTCTTC.

This chain connects TRBV15 to TRBJ2-1; no firm D call. V was shortened by 7 bases and J by 6 bases, with 19 bases between the two germline ends. In germline, CDR1 is LNHNV, CDR2 YYDKDF (reference sequence). The CDR3 is 15 residues long. Here the CDR3 DNA reads TGTGCCACCAACAGTCTCAAGGGATTTCCCAATGAGCAGTTCTTC. Translated: CATNSLKGFPNEQFF.

In its sample, this clonotype was seen a few times. The chain has TRBV5-5 and TRBJ2-1; 8 positions agree with TRBD1. Germline CDR1 is SGHKS and CDR2 is YYEKEE (reference sequence). Trimming took 4 bases from V and 4 from J; bases not matched to a gene: 10. CDR3 length: 16 amino acids. CDR3 amino acids: CASSPGAGGAYNEQFF. The DNA for the CDR3 is TGTGCCAGCAGCCCGGGGGCAGGGGGCGCGTACAATGAGCAGTTCTTC.

The genes are TRBV4-1 and TRBJ2-7, with D hard to call. This CDR3 comprises 15 residues. The V end was cut by 0 bases, the J end by 4 bases, with 13 bases between. The germline gives CDR1 MGHRA, CDR2 YSYEKL. DNA of the CDR3: TGCGCCAGCAGCCAAGAGGACCGGTCGATATACGAGCAGTACTTC. Its protein product is CASSQEDRSIYEQYF.

This clonotype was seen repeatedly, ten times or more. The V gene is TRBV18, the J gene TRBJ1-6; the D is unclear. Germline CDR1 reads KGHSH; CDR2 reads LQKENI. The CDR3 contains 12 residues. V lost 3 bases and J 8 bases, leaving 5 bases between the germline ends. The CDR3 protein is CASSPTDSPLHF. Written as DNA, the CDR3 is TGTGCCAGCTCACCCACGGATTCACCCCTCCACTTT.

This clonotype was seen only once. The chain recombines TRBV5-1 with TRBJ2-1; 10 bases line up with TRBD2. The junction had 7 bases not matched to a gene; V was cut back by 1 base and J by 9 bases. This CDR3 region has 15 residues. Germline-derived CDR1 and CDR2 are SGHRS and YFSETQ. CDR3 in DNA: TGCGCCAGCAGCTTGATTAGCGGGGGGCAAGGTGAGCAGTTCTTC. Residues: CASSLISGGQGEQFF.

There are a few counts of this clonotype. V and J are TRBV12-3 or TRBV12-4 and TRBJ1-2; 7 bases agree with TRBD1. CDR3 length: 15 residues. V shed 2 bases and J 2 bases; nucleotides not matched to a gene: 5. The CDR3 coding sequence is TGTGCCAGCAGTTTATTGGCAGGGGGGAACTATGGCTACACCTTC. This sequence encodes CASSLLAGGNYGYTF.

This clonotype was counted a few times. The rearrangement links TRBV14 to TRBJ2-7; D is uncertain. Trimming took 5 bases from V and 2 from J, leaving 13 bases between them. Per germline, CDR1 SGHDN and CDR2 FVKESK. The CDR3 loop spans 14 amino acids. The CDR3 nucleotides read TGTGCCAGCAGCTTCATGGTCTTTCCCTACGAGCAGTACTTC. It specifies CASSFMVFPYEQYF.

This chain uses TRBV9 with TRBJ2-7, with D possibly being TRBD1 (6 bases). This CDR3 is 17 amino acids long. Trimming left V 0 bases short and J 3 bases short, with 19 bases between. The germline gives CDR1 SGDLS, CDR2 YYNGEE. The CDR3 nucleotides are TGTGCCAGCAGCGTAGGATCACAGGGATTAAGTATCTACGAGCAGTACTTC. As protein: CASSVGSQGLSIYEQYF.

This clonotype was counted at least ten times. The chain couples TRBV28 to TRBJ2-1, with D possibly being TRBD2 (5 bases). Germline CDR1 MDHEN, CDR2 SYDVKM. V dropped 5 bases and J dropped 9 bases, with 14 bases sitting between them. CDR3 size: 13 residues. The CDR3 region is CASSRLADPEQFF. CDR3 nucleotide sequence: TGTGCCAGCAGTCGGCTAGCAGATCCTGAGCAGTTCTTC.

This clonotype appeared a few times. The chain uses TRBV6-5 and TRBJ2-7; 7 nucleotides align to TRBD1. V lost 6 bases and J lost 6; bases outside the gene matches: 5. CDR1 and CDR2 (germline): MNHEY, SVGAGI. There are 12 residues in the CDR3. The CDR3 sequence: CASRAQGSEQYF. The DNA of the CDR3 is TGTGCCAGCAGGGCACAGGGGAGCGAGCAGTACTTC.

The V and J genes are TRBV12-3 or TRBV12-4 and TRBJ2-1, with D tentatively TRBD2 (5 bases). V was pared by 7 bases and J by 10 bases, with 14 bases between. This CDR3 contains 12 residues. The CDR3 loop reads CASTREPPEQFF. The CDR3 nucleotides are TGTGCCAGCACCCGGGAACCGCCCGAGCAGTTCTTC.

The rearrangement joins TRBV18 to TRBJ2-7; 8 bases agree with TRBD1. CDR1 KGHSH and CDR2 LQKENI come from the germline V gene. This CDR3 region has 17 residues. V gave up 6 bases and J gave up 2 bases; unmatched junction bases: 15. The DNA of the CDR3 is TGTGCCAGCTCGCGCCTCGCATCGGGACAGGAGACCTACGAGCAGTACTTC. Protein product: CASSRLASGQETYEQYF.

The V gene is TRBV6-2 or TRBV6-3, the J gene TRBJ1-5; no definite D call. V gave up 6 bases and J gave up 6 bases, with 15 bases separating them. Germline V gene sequence: CDR1 MNHEY, CDR2 SVGEGT. The CDR3 has 14 amino acids. The CDR3 bases are TGTGCCAGCAGCCCAGCCCCTTCCGTTCAGCCCCAGCATTTT. As protein: CASSPAPSVQPQHF.

This clonotype was detected only a few times. This chain links TRBV28 with TRBJ2-7; the match to TRBD1 covers 7 bases. V trimming: 5 bases; J trimming: 4 bases; junction bases outside the gene matches: 8. The germline gives CDR1 MDHEN, CDR2 SYDVKM. The CDR3 extends over 14 amino acids. CDR3: CASSLPDRIYEQYF. DNA for the CDR3: TGTGCCAGCAGTCTACCGGACAGGATATACGAGCAGTACTTC.

This clonotype was seen ten or more times. The chain has TRBV10-3 and TRBJ2-7; the D is unclear. Germline loops: CDR1 ENHRY, CDR2 SYGVKD. There are 15 residues in the CDR3. V was trimmed by 0 bases and J by 0 bases, leaving 9 bases between them. As DNA, the CDR3 is TGTGCCATCAGTGAGTCGTGGCAGCTCTCCTACGAGCAGTACTTC. Its translation: CAISESWQLSYEQYF.

This clonotype was found a few times. The chain carries TRBV4-1 and TRBJ1-3; no clear D. V lost 3 bases to trimming and J lost 0 bases, with 9 bases between them. Germline V lookup: CDR1 MGHRA, CDR2 YSYEKL. CDR3 length: 15 residues. The chain's CDR3 is CASSHPLSSGNTIYF. The CDR3 coding sequence is TGCGCCAGCAGCCACCCTCTCAGCTCTGGAAACACCATATATTTT.

The rearrangement joins TRBV7-8 to TRBJ2-2, with D unresolved. V was pared by 2 bases and J by 0 bases, with 10 bases between. The CDR3 sequence is 16 residues long. Germline values: CDR1 SGHVS, CDR2 FQNEAQ. DNA for the CDR3: TGTGCCAGCAGCTTACGTTATGCTGCGAACACCGGGGAGCTGTTTTTT. Encoded protein: CASSLRYAANTGELFF. Together with reference TRBV7-8 and TRBJ2-2, the CDR3 gives the full variable domain: GAGVSQSPRYKVAKRGQDVALRCDPISGHVSLFWYQQALGQGPEFLTYFQNEAQLDKSGLPSDRFFAERPEGSVSTLKIQRTQQEDSAVYLCASSLRYAANTGELFFGEGSRLTVL.

This clonotype was observed a few times. This chain connects TRBV5-1 to TRBJ2-7; 11 nucleotides line up with TRBD1. CDR1 and CDR2 from the germline V gene are SGHRS and YFSETQ. The CDR3 covers 15 residues. Germline trimming cut 4 bases from V and 5 bases from J; bases unmatched to any gene: 8. The CDR3 reads CASSLRDRGRNEQYF. In DNA form, the CDR3 reads TGCGCCAGCAGCCTCCGGGACAGGGGGAGGAACGAGCAGTACTTC. Complete variable domain (other parts from reference TRBV5-1 and TRBJ2-7): KAGVTQTPRYLIKTRGQQVTLSCSPISGHRSVSWYQQTPGQGLQFLFEYFSETQRNKGNFPGRFSGRQFSNSRSEMNVSTLELGDSALYLCASSLRDRGRNEQYFGPGTRLTVT.